This TCR beta chain was captured by sequencing in a study of blood T cells in healthy people across ages. Primed by a sample-barcoded 5' primer and a J-beta primer mix, a second PCR proceeded for 7 to 11 cycles. TCRdb recomputed calls from the 5' RACE reads with MiXCR, one row per CDR3 protein. The table has hundreds of thousands of distinct CDR3 sequences, about 42% seen once. The V gene's germline CDR1 is SQVTM and CDR2 ANQGSEA. The length of the CDR3 is 13 residues. V was shortened by 5 bases and J by 5 bases, with 13 bases between the two germline ends. This clonotype was counted ten times or more.

The sample comprised blood. The origin of this receptor is a woman aged 60 to 75 in good health. The chain recombines TRBV29-1 with TRBJ2-1; the D call may be TRBD1 or TRBD2 (5 bases each). The CDR3 is CSVHRDGHNEQFF. The CDR3 DNA is TGCAGCGTTCACCGGGACGGCCACAATGAGCAGTTCTTC.